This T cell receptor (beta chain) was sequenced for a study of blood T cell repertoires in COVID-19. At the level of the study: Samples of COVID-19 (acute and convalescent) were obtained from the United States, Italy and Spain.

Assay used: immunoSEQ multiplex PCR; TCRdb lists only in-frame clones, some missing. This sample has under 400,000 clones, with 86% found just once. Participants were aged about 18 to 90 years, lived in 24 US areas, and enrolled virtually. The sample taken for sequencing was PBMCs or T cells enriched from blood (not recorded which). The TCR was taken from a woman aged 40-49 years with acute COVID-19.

CDR3 in DNA: TGTGCCAGCAGTGAAGCGCTTTGGACTAATAATTCACCCCTCCACTTT. Translating gives CASSEALWTNNSPLHF. The V and J genes are TRBV2 and TRBJ1-6; D not resolved. Germline V gene sequence: CDR1 SNHLY, CDR2 FYNNEI. V was cut by 0 bases and J by 5 bases, with 11 bases left in between. There are 16 residues in the CDR3. The full variable domain, its missing parts supplied by reference TRBV2 and TRBJ1-6, is EPEVTQTPSHQVTQMGQEVILRCVPISNHLYFYWYRQILGQKVEFLVSFYNNEISEKSEIFDDQFSVERPDGSNFTLKIRSTKLEDSAMYFCASSEALWTNNSPLHFGNGTRLTVT.